These T cell receptor beta chains were read from a single sample in a study of blood T cells in healthy people across ages. MiXCR, run by TCRdb on the 5' RACE reads, gives a single entry per CDR3 protein. This sample has about 970,000 distinct CDR3 sequences, with roughly half found just once. The sequencing sample was made of blood. The receptor source for this set is a woman aged 55-69 years in good health. Each CDR3 is given with its conserved first and last residue. The D gene is left open where the match is weak. Clone size, where shown, is once, few, many, or a class for clones that have expanded.

j_call	clone_size	v_call	d_call	cdr3_aa	cdr3_nt
TRBJ2-7	-	TRBV12-3/TRBV12-4	-	CASRTSEAYEQYF	TGTGCCAGCAGGACCAGCGAGGCGTACGAGCAGTACTTC
TRBJ2-7	-	TRBV10-3	-	CAISDDSYEQYF	TGTGCCATCAGCGACGATTCCTACGAGCAGTACTTC
TRBJ2-4	few	TRBV2	-	CASSYGRGEPWYF	TGTGCCAGCAGTTACGGACGGGGAGAACCATGGTACTTC
TRBJ2-7	-	TRBV28	-	CASSWVYEQYF	TGTGCCAGCAGTTGGGTGTACGAGCAGTACTTC
TRBJ2-5	once	TRBV25-1	-	CASSSGRLLQETQYF	TGTGCCAGCAGTTCAGGGCGGCTTTTGCAAGAGACCCAGTACTTC
TRBJ2-1	few	TRBV24-1	TRBD2	CATSSVASGWNEQFF	TGTGCCACCAGTTCAGTTGCTAGCGGGTGGAATGAGCAGTTCTTC
TRBJ2-7	-	TRBV28	-	CASSSTSKGSYEQYF	TGTGCCAGCAGTTCTACATCAAAGGGGTCCTACGAGCAGTACTTC
TRBJ2-3	few	TRBV5-1	-	CASSTSHSTDTQYF	TGCGCCAGCAGCACCTCTCACAGCACAGATACGCAGTATTTT
TRBJ2-7	-	TRBV9	TRBD2	CARTLAGGPPLCVEQYF	TGTGCCAGAACACTAGCGGGAGGGCCCCCTTTGTGCGTCGAGCAGTACTTC
TRBJ2-3	few	TRBV5-1	TRBD1	CASSSVPGQGSDTQYF	TGCGCCAGCAGCTCAGTCCCGGGACAGGGTTCGGATACGCAGTATTTT
TRBJ1-2	-	TRBV28	-	CASRAGPAYGYTF	TGTGCCAGCAGAGCCGGGCCAGCGTATGGCTACACCTTC
TRBJ2-1	few	TRBV4-1	TRBD2	CASSQGTSRYNEQFF	TGCGCCAGCAGCCAAGGGACTAGCAGGTACAATGAGCAGTTCTTC
TRBJ1-2	-	TRBV2	TRBD1	CASRRIGQGNYGYTF	TGTGCCAGCAGACGAATCGGACAGGGTAACTATGGCTACACCTTC
TRBJ1-2	-	TRBV10-3	-	CAISDSSAGLGQINYGYTF	TGTGCCATCAGTGATTCTAGCGCGGGGTTAGGACAGATTAACTATGGCTACACCTTC
TRBJ2-3	-	TRBV7-9	TRBD2	CASSSRAGAGTDTQYF	TGTGCCAGCAGCTCCCGAGCGGGAGCGGGGACAGATACGCAGTATTTT
TRBJ1-4	-	TRBV4-2	TRBD1	CASSLATSGTGVEKLFF	TGTGCCAGCAGCCTAGCGACCAGCGGGACAGGGGTTGAAAAACTGTTTTTT
TRBJ2-7	many	TRBV20-1	-	CSAGTNYEQYF	TGCAGTGCTGGGACAAATTACGAGCAGTACTTC
TRBJ1-4	-	TRBV6-6	-	CASSFENEKLFF	TGTGCCAGCAGTTTCGAAAATGAAAAACTGTTTTTT
TRBJ2-5	-	TRBV29-1	TRBD2	CSAGRGIAGGNQETQYF	TGCAGCGCTGGACGGGGTATAGCGGGAGGGAATCAAGAGACCCAGTACTTC
TRBJ2-7	-	TRBV5-1	-	CASSLGPVAENYEQYF	TGCGCCAGCAGCTTGGGTCCGGTAGCGGAAAACTACGAGCAGTACTTC
TRBJ2-4	-	TRBV20-1	TRBD2	CSARRTSVVAKNIQYF	TGCAGTGCTAGACGAACTAGCGTGGTAGCCAAAAACATTCAGTACTTC
TRBJ2-2	-	TRBV27	TRBD1	CASSFPRTGGLGELFF	TGTGCCAGCAGTTTCCCCCGGACAGGGGGCCTCGGGGAGCTGTTTTTT
TRBJ2-1	-	TRBV11-2	TRBD1	CASNRLDRAHEQFF	TGTGCCAGCAACAGACTTGACAGGGCGCATGAGCAGTTCTTC
TRBJ2-2	-	TRBV21-1	-	CASRPNEGIAGELFF	TGTGCCAGCAGACCAAATGAGGGTATCGCCGGGGAGCTGTTTTTT
TRBJ2-7	-	TRBV29-1	-	CSVFWGEQYF	TGCAGCGTTTTTTGGGGCGAGCAGTACTTC
TRBJ1-3	once	TRBV4-2	-	CASSQDTGFGNTIYF	TGTGCCAGCAGCCAAGATACCGGATTTGGAAACACCATATATTTT
TRBJ2-1	few	TRBV5-1	-	CASSGYLGGSYNEQFF	TGCGCCAGCAGCGGCTACCTAGGGGGCTCCTACAATGAGCAGTTCTTC
TRBJ2-1	-	TRBV28	-	CASTGALLREQFF	TGTGCCAGCACCGGAGCTCTGCTCCGCGAGCAGTTCTTC
TRBJ1-2	few	TRBV7-2	-	CASSLMGSGYTF	TGTGCCAGCAGCTTAATGGGTAGCGGCTACACCTTC
TRBJ2-3	-	TRBV29-1	-	CSVEDLLANNETDTQYF	TGCAGCGTTGAAGATCTTCTGGCGAACAATGAGACAGATACGCAGTATTTT
TRBJ2-3	once	TRBV29-1	-	CSVVAGATAQYF	TGCAGCGTTGTTGCGGGGGCCACGGCGCAGTATTTT
TRBJ2-1	-	TRBV6-2/TRBV6-3	TRBD2	CASSYSPLREKFF	TGTGCCAGCAGTTACTCGCCGTTGCGGGAGAAGTTCTTC
TRBJ2-7	-	TRBV27	TRBD2	CASALDKREVRCYEQYF	TGTGCCAGCGCCCTCGATAAGCGGGAGGTACGGTGCTACGAGCAGTACTTC